What follows are 15 T cell receptor beta chains derived from one specimen sequenced in a study of blood T cell repertoires in COVID-19. Profiling relied on immunoSEQ multiplex PCR, and the TCRdb table lists in-frame clones only, not all of them. The sample consists of approximately 290,000 clones, 90% of them appearing once. Sequencing input: PBMCs or T cells enriched from blood (not recorded which). The receptors here all came from a woman aged 18-35 years with acute COVID-19.

The chain employs TRBV5-1 and TRBJ2-6; D gene ambiguous. Deletions cut 0 bases from V and 0 bases from J, with 13 bases between. The CDR3 loop spans 18 amino acids. Germline V gives CDR1 SGHRS, CDR2 YFSETQ. The CDR3 region is CASSLANSLFSGANVLTF. The CDR3 region has the DNA TGCGCCAGCAGCTTGGCCAACAGCTTATTCTCTGGGGCCAACGTCCTGACTTTC.

V is TRBV9 and J is TRBJ2-7; TRBD2 matches at 14 bases. V lost 0 bases to trimming and J lost 6 bases; unmatched junction nucleotides: 2. CDR1 is SGDLS and CDR2 is YYNGEE in the germline V gene. The CDR3 spans 15 residues. The CDR3 DNA reads TGTGCCAGCAGCGTAGCCGGGACTAGCGGGAGCGAGCAGTACTTC. Its translation is CASSVAGTSGSEQYF.

V and J are TRBV19 and TRBJ1-3; D uncertain. Germline V CDR1 and CDR2: LNHDA, SQIVND (reference sequence). CDR3 length equals 16 residues. Trimming stripped 2 bases from V and 3 bases from J, with 14 bases between. The CDR3, as DNA: TGTGCCAGTAGTATATTACTGGGAGGGAGTGGAAACACCATATATTTT. As protein: CASSILLGGSGNTIYF.

The chain carries TRBV19 and TRBJ2-2, with TRBD2 identical over 11 bases. This CDR3 has 18 residues. Germline loops: CDR1 LNHDA, CDR2 SQIVND (reference sequence). With 4 bases clipped from V and 1 base from J, the junction kept 8 bases outside the gene matches. The CDR3 spells CASSTLGLAAMNTGELFF. The CDR3 DNA follows: TGTGCCAGTAGTACCCTGGGACTAGCGGCGATGAACACCGGGGAGCTGTTTTTT.

The chain links TRBV19 to TRBJ1-1; 10 nucleotides match TRBD1. This CDR3 has 15 amino acids. Germline assignment: CDR1 LNHDA and CDR2 SQIVND (reference sequence). Losses at the gene ends were 6 bases for V and 4 bases for J; bases not matched to a gene: 8. CDR3 sequence: CASSPGQGRRTEAFF. CDR3 DNA: TGTGCCAGTAGCCCGGGACAGGGGCGTCGCACTGAAGCTTTCTTT.

The CDR3 DNA follows: TGTGCCGTTCGGGAGTATCGAGGAGGCTACACCTTC. Translated, it gives CAVREYRGGYTF. The chain is built from TRBV6-5 and TRBJ1-2, with D hard to call. Trimming pared 11 bases from V and 8 bases from J, leaving 18 bases between. Germline-derived CDR1 and CDR2 are MNHEY and SVGAGI. The CDR3 covers 12 residues.

This chain joins TRBV5-1 and TRBJ2-2; TRBD1 matches at 9 bases. Germline V lookup: CDR1 SGHRS, CDR2 YFSETQ. The CDR3 sequence is 17 residues long. The J segment lost 3 bases and the V segment lost 0 bases, leaving 6 bases of the junction unmatched. The CDR3 nucleotides read TGCGCCAGCAGCTTGGCAACGACAGGGGGTGACACCGGGGAGCTGTTTTTT. Its translation is CASSLATTGGDTGELFF.

The chain links TRBV6-5 to TRBJ1-5; D not resolved. The CDR3 length is 13 residues. V was cut by 7 bases and J by 1 base, with 8 bases left in between. Germline lookup yields CDR1 MNHEY and CDR2 SVGAGI. DNA of the CDR3: TGTGCCAGCACTCTGGAGAGCAATCAGCCCCAGCATTTT. This encodes CASTLESNQPQHF.

The chain is built from TRBV27 and TRBJ2-3; D ambiguous. CDR1 is MNHEY and CDR2 is SMNVEV in the germline V gene (reference sequence). Trimming removed 5 bases at V and 0 bases at J, with 9 bases between. This CDR3 is built from 14 residues. The CDR3 sequence: CASSAEISTDTQYF. The DNA of the CDR3 is TGTGCCAGCAGTGCGGAAATTAGCACAGATACGCAGTATTTT.

The chain has TRBV7-3 and TRBJ2-2; 9 bases align to TRBD2. This CDR3 has 16 amino acids. Germline V gene sequence: CDR1 SGHTA, CDR2 FQGTGA. The V and J ends lost 3 bases and 4 bases, in that order; junction bases with no gene match: 6. The CDR3 DNA reads as TGTGCCAGCAGCTTCTCTAGCGGGAAGGCCACCGGGGAGCTGTTTTTT. This translates into CASSFSSGKATGELFF.

V and J are TRBV27 and TRBJ2-2; 12 bases match TRBD2. Trimming removed 5 bases from V and 7 bases from J; junction bases left unmatched: 8. CDR3 length equals 16 residues. Germline assignment: CDR1 MNHEY and CDR2 SMNVEV (reference sequence). CDR3 sequence: CASSPLAGGVGGELFF. CDR3 DNA sequence: TGTGCCAGCAGTCCACTAGCGGGAGGAGTCGGCGGGGAGCTGTTTTTT.

J is TRBJ2-1 and V is TRBV4-1; tentatively, D is TRBD1 (6 bases). The CDR3 is made up of 16 amino acids. The germline V gene encodes CDR1 MGHRA and CDR2 YSYEKL. Trimming pared 0 bases from V and 6 bases from J, leaving 15 bases between. The CDR3 loop is CASSQEPPDRFNEQFF. The CDR3 DNA reads as TGCGCCAGCAGCCAAGAACCCCCCGACAGGTTCAATGAGCAGTTCTTC.

The chain uses TRBV28 and TRBJ2-7; 7 bases fit TRBD1. The V gene end was trimmed by 5 bases and the J gene end by 2 bases; junction bases not matched to a gene: 15. The CDR3 totals 17 residues. The germline gives CDR1 MDHEN, CDR2 SYDVKM. CDR3 in amino acids: CASSHTGADTPTYEQYF. In DNA, the CDR3 is TGTGCCAGCAGTCATACAGGGGCCGACACCCCTACCTACGAGCAGTACTTC.

The J gene is TRBJ1-2, the V gene TRBV7-9; no definite D call. The CDR3 has 14 residues. The V end lost 7 bases, the J end lost 0 bases, and 12 bases lay between the germline ends. Per the germline V gene, CDR1 is SEHNR and CDR2 is FQNEAQ (reference sequence). The CDR3 region is CASTPRSPNYGYTF. CDR3 coding DNA: TGTGCCAGCACCCCAAGAAGCCCTAACTATGGCTACACCTTC.

The chain recombines TRBV6-5 with TRBJ1-2; D might be TRBD1 (5 bases). Germline V gene data show CDR1 as MNHEY and CDR2 as SVGAGI. The CDR3 consists of 15 residues. Trimming stripped 0 bases from V and 4 bases from J, with 12 bases between. The CDR3 is CASSYSGTGSYGYTF. For the CDR3, the DNA is TGTGCCAGCAGTTACTCTGGAACAGGTTCCTATGGCTACACCTTC.